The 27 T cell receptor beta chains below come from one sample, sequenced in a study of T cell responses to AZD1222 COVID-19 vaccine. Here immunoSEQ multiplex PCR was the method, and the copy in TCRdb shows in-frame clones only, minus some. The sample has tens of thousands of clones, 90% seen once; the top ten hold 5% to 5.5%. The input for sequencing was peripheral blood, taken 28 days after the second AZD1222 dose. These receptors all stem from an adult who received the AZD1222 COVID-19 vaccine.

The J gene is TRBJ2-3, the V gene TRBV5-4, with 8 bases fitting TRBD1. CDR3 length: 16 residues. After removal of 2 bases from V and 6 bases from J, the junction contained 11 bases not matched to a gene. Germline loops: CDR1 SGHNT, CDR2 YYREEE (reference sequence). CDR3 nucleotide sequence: TGTGCCAGCAGCTTCAGGGGGCGATCGGTCGAGGATACGCAGTATTTT. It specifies CASSFRGRSVEDTQYF.

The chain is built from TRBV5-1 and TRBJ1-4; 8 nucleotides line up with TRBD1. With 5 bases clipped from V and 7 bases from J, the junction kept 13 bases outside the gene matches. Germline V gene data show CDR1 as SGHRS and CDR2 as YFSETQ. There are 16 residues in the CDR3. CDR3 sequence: CASSFAVGTGSEKLFF. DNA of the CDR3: TGCGCCAGCAGTTTCGCGGTCGGGACAGGTAGTGAAAAACTGTTTTTT.

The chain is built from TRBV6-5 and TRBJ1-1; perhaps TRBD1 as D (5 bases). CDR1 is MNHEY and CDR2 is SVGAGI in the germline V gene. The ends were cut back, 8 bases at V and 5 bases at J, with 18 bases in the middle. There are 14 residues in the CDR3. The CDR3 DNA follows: TGTGCCAGCCTCAGGCGGGGGGGTAGTACTGAAGCTTTCTTT. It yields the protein CASLRRGGSTEAFF.

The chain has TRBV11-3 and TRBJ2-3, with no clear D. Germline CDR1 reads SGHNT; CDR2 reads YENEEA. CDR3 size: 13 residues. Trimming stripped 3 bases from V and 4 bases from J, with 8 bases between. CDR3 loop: CASSLIRADTQYF. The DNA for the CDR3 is TGTGCCAGCAGCTTGATCCGAGCAGATACGCAGTATTTT.

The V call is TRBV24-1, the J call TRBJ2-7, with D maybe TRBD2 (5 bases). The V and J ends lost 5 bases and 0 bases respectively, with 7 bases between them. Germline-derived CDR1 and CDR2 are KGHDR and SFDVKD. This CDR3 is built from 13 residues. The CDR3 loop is CATSARGSYEQYF. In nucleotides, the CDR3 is TGTGCCACCAGTGCCCGGGGCTCCTACGAGCAGTACTTC.

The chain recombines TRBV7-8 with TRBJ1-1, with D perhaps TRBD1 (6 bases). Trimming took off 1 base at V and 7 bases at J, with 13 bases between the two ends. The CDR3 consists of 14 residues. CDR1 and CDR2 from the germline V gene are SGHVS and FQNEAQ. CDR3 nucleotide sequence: TGTGCCAGCAGCTTAGGTAGGGGGAAGAATGAAGCTTTCTTT. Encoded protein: CASSLGRGKNEAFF. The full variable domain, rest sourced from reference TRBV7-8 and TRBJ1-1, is GAGVSQSPRYKVAKRGQDVALRCDPISGHVSLFWYQQALGQGPEFLTYFQNEAQLDKSGLPSDRFFAERPEGSVSTLKIQRTQQEDSAVYLCASSLGRGKNEAFFGQGTRLTVV.

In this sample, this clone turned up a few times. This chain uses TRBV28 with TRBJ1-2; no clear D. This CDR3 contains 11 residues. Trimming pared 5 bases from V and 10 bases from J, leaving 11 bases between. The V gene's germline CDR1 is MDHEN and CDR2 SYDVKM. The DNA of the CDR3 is TGTGCCAGCAGTATTACCTCGGCCTACACCTTC. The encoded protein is CASSITSAYTF.

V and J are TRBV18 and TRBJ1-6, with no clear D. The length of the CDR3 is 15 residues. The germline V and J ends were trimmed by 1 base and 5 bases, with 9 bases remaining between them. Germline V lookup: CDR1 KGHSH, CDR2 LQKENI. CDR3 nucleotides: TGTGCCAGCTCACCACAACACTCAGATAATTCACCCCTCCACTTT. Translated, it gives CASSPQHSDNSPLHF.

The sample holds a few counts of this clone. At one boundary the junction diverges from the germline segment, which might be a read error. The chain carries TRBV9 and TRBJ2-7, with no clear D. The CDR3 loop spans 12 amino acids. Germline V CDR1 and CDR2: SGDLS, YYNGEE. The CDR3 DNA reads TGTGCCAGCAGGGGCAAGTCAGGAGACCAGTGCTTC. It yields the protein CASRGKSGDQCF. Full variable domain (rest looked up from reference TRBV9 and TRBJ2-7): DSGVTQTPKHLITATGQRVTLRCSPRSGDLSVYWYQQSLDQGLQFLIQYYNGEERAKGNILERFSAQQFPDLHSELNLSSLELGDSALYFCASRGKSGDQCFGPGTRLTVT.

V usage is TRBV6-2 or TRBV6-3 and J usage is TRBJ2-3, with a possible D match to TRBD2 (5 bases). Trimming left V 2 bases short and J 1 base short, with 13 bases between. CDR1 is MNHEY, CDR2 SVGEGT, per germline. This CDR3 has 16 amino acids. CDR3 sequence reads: CASSYVPGERTDTQYF. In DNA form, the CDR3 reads TGTGCCAGCAGTTACGTCCCCGGGGAACGCACAGATACGCAGTATTTT.

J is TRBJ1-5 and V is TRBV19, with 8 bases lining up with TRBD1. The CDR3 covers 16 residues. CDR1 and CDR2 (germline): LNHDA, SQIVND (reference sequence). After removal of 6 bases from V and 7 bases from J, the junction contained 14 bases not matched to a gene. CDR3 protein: CASRPPQGQGRQPQHF. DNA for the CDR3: TGTGCCAGTAGACCACCACAAGGACAGGGTCGGCAGCCCCAGCATTTT.

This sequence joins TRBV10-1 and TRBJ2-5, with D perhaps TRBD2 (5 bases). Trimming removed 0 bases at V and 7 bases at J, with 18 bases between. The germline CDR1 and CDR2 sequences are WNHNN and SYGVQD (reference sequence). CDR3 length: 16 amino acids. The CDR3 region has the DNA TGCGCCAGCAGTGAGTCGGGTTCTAGAGCGGTAGGGACCCAGTACTTC. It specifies CASSESGSRAVGTQYF.

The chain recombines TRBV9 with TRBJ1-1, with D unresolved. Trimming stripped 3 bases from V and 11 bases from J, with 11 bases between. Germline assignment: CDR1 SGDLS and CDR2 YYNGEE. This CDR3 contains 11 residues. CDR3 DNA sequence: TGTGCCAGCAGCGGGGGAAAGACGGCTTTCTTT. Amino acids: CASSGGKTAFF.

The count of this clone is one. CDR3 residues: CASSKGVYEQYF. In nucleotides, the CDR3 is TGTGCCAGCAGCAAGGGGGTCTACGAGCAGTACTTC. The chain has TRBV5-4 and TRBJ2-7; weak D call: TRBD1 (6 bases). Germline V lookup: CDR1 SGHNT, CDR2 YYREEE (reference sequence). The CDR3 runs to 12 residues. V was trimmed by 4 bases and J by 3 bases, leaving 8 bases between them.

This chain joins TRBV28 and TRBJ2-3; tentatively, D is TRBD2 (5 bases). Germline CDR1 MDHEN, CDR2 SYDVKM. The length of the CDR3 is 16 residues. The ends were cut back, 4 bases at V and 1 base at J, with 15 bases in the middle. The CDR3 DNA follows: TGTGCCAGCAGTTCCGATGACTACGAAGGCACAGATACGCAGTATTTT. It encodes CASSSDDYEGTDTQYF.

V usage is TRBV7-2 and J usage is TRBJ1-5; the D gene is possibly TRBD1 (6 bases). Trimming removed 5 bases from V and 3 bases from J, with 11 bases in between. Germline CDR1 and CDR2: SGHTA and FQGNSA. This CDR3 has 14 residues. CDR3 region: CASSIQGPNQPQHF. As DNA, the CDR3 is TGTGCCAGCAGCATACAGGGACCCAATCAGCCCCAGCATTTT.

CDR3 bases: TGTGCCAGCAGCTTGATGGGGACAGGGGGTTCACCCCTCCACTTT. This encodes CASSLMGTGGSPLHF. The chain links TRBV5-4 to TRBJ1-6, with 11 bases that match TRBD1. CDR3 length equals 15 residues. CDR1 is SGHNT and CDR2 is YYREEE in the germline V gene (reference sequence). The V and J ends lost 1 base and 9 bases, in that order; junction bases with no gene match: 3.

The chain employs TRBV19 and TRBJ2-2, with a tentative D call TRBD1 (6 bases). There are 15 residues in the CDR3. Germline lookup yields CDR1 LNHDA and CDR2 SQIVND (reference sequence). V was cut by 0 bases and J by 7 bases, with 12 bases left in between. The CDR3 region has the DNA TGTGCCAGTAGTATAGAAGTGGGGGCTTACGGGGAGCTGTTTTTT. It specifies CASSIEVGAYGELFF.

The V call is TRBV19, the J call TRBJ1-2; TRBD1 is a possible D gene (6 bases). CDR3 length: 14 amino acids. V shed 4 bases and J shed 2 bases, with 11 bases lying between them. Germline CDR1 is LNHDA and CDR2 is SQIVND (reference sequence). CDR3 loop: CASSRTGTNYGYTF. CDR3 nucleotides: TGTGCCAGTAGTAGAACAGGGACCAACTATGGCTACACCTTC.

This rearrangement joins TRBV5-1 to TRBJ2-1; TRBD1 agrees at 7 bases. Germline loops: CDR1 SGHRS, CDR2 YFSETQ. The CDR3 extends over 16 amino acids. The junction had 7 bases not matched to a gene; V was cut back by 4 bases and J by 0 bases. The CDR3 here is CASSATGAPSYNEQFF. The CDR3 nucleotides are TGCGCCAGCAGCGCTACAGGGGCCCCCTCCTACAATGAGCAGTTCTTC.

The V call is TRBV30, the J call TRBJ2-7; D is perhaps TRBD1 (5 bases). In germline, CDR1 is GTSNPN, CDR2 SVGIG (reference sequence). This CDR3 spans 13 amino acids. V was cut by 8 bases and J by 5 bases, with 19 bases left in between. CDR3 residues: CAGPLARAHEQYF. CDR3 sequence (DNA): TGTGCCGGCCCCCTCGCCAGGGCCCACGAGCAGTACTTC.

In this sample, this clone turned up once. The CDR3 loop is CASSWSGGLVTEAFF. CDR3 DNA: TGCGCCAGCAGTTGGTCAGGGGGCTTGGTCACTGAAGCTTTCTTT. The J gene is TRBJ1-1, the V gene TRBV4-1; 8 positions agree with TRBD1. The CDR3 is 15 residues long. V shed 6 bases and J 4 bases; nucleotides not matched to a gene: 10. Germline loops: CDR1 MGHRA, CDR2 YSYEKL.

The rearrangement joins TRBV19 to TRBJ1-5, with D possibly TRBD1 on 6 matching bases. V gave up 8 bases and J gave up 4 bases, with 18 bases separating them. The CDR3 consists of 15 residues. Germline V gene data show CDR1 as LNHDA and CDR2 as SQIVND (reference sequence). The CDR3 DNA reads TGTGCCAGTTCCATACGACAGGATGGAAATCAGCCCCAGCATTTT. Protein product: CASSIRQDGNQPQHF.

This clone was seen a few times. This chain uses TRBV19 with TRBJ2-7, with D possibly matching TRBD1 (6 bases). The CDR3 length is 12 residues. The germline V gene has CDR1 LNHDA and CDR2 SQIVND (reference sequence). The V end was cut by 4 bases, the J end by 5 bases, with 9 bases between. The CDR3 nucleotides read TGTGCCAGTAGTAGGGACAAAGACGAGCAGTACTTC. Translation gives CASSRDKDEQYF.

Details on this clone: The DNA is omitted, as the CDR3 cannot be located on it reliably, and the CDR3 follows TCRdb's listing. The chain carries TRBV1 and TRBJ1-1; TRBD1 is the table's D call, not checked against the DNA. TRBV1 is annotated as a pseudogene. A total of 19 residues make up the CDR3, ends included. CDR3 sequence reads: CTSSQDPFHWGTGNTEAFF.

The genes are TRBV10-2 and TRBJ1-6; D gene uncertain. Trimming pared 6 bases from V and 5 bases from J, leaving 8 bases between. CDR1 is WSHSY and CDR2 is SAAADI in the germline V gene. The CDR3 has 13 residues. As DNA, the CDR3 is TGCGCCAGCAGGTTTCCGGATAATTCACCCCTCCACTTT. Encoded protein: CASRFPDNSPLHF.

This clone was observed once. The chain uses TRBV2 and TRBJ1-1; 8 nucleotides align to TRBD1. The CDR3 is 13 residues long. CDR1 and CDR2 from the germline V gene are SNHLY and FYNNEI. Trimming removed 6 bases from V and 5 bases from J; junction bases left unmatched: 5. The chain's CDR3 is CASSLGQGTEAFF. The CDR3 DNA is TGTGCCAGCAGCCTCGGACAGGGAACTGAAGCTTTCTTT.